This is a list of T cell receptor beta chains from one sample in a study of regulatory T cells in long-lasting Graves disease. TCRdb ran MiXCR on the multiplex PCR reads and lists one entry per CDR3 protein. The sample has roughly 320,000 distinct CDR3 sequences; approximately 15% are singletons. This sample also appeared in a second study, on T cells in Graves' hyperthyroidism and ophthalmopathy.

The sequenced sample was peripheral blood mononuclear cells (PBMCs), obtained at new diagnosis, from a patient treated with antithyroid drugs. The receptors were gathered from a man in his forties with Graves disease. CDR3s include the opening cysteine and the closing phenylalanine or tryptophan. Clone size, where shown, is once, few, many, or a class for clones that have expanded.

abundance,v_gene,CDR3aa
many,TRBV20-1,CSASRAGTIGSYNEQFF
many,TRBV28,CASTPGRAQPQHF
many,TRBV7-6,CASSLRVLALSGELFF
many,TRBV4-2,CASSQVSGLRNEQFF
-,TRBV29-1,CSVRTSTSSYNEQFF
-,TRBV12-3/TRBV12-4,CASSFGERGYGYTF
many,TRBV24-1,CATSDWTWETQYF
-,TRBV9,CASSPEGTGANVLTF
many,TRBV11-2,CASSQGQEETQYF
many,TRBV9,CASSVGTNTEAFF
-,TRBV15,CATMRRTDTQYF
few,TRBV12-3/TRBV12-4,CASSFGIFNQPQHF
-,TRBV11-1,CASSFVWALSTDTQYF
-,TRBV18,CASSPGQGSDTQYF
many,TRBV7-3,CASSLRGRRDTEAFF
few,TRBV5-1,CASRDRSGGEQYF
many,TRBV6-1,CASFGRRGHEQYF
many,TRBV2,CASSEQGPRNTEAFF
once,TRBV12-3/TRBV12-4,CASSQGLGPYLENEKLFF
few,TRBV7-2,CASSLWGSGGFSTDTQYF
many,TRBV6-5,CASSYGSTGDEQFF
-,TRBV30,CAWSPGGDTEAFF
-,TRBV20-1,CSAHLAGLLYEQYF
many,TRBV7-2,CASSLRQGFIGELFF
-,TRBV2,CASMQGSETQYF
-,TRBV5-1,CASSHQAGSSYNEQFF
many,TRBV5-1,CASSPGTVNQPQHF
many,TRBV28,CASSTSPARETQYF
many,TRBV11-2,CASSLKSEAFF
many,TRBV30,CAWSFQQNTEAFF
many,TRBV2,CASSPQQFF
-,TRBV24-1,CATSEPGVNQPQHF
-,TRBV7-2,CASSYSGSADTQYF
-,TRBV9,CASSIGGANTEAFF
-,TRBV2,CASSVEPGVAYEQYF
many,TRBV6-1,CASSEAISRAETQYF
-,TRBV7-9,CASSLSTGLEAFF
few,TRBV5-1,CATRGSGPHNEQFF
few,TRBV29-1,CSVGRDGLLNNEQFF
many,TRBV18,CASSPGLAGMVGTDTQYF
many,TRBV5-1,CASSLADFTSGGEETQYF
-,TRBV18,CASSLILTADYEQYF
many,TRBV20-1,CSAPDNLEAFF
many,TRBV9,CASSASGTGQPQHF
many,TRBV30,CAWSVLGGSPSDF
-,TRBV5-5,CASSYRQGLQPQHF
-,TRBV12-3/TRBV12-4,CASSRTGLPYGYTF
many,TRBV12-3/TRBV12-4,CASRSGRTSGRLYQETQYF
-,TRBV3-1,CASSKSDSYNEQFF
many,TRBV2,CASQALASMNTEAFF
many,TRBV4-2,CASSQGGGQRISPLHF